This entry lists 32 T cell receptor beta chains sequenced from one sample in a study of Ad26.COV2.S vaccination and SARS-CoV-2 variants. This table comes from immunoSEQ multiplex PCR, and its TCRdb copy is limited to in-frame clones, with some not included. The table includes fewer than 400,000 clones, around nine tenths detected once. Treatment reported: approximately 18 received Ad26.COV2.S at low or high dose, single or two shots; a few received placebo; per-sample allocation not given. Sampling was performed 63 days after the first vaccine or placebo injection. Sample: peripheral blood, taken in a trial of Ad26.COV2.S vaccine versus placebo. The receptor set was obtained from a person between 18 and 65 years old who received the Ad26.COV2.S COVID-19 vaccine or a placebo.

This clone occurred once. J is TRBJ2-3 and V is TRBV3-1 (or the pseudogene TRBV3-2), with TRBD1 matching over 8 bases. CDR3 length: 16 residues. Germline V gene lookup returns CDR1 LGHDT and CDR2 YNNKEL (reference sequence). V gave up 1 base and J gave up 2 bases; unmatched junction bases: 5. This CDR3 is CASSQAGGGPTDTQYF. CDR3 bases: TGTGCCAGCAGCCAAGCAGGGGGCGGACCCACAGATACGCAGTATTTT.

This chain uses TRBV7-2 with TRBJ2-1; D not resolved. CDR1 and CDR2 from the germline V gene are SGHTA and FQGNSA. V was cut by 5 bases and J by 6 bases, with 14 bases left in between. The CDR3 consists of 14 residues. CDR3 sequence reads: CASSPPSQVNEQFF. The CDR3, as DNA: TGTGCCAGCAGCCCTCCCTCCCAAGTCAATGAGCAGTTCTTC.

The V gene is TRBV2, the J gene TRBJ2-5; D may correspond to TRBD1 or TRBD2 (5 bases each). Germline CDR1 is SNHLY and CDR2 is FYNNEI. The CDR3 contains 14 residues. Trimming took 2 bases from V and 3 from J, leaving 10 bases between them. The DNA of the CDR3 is TGTGCCAGCAGTGAACCCGGGACCGAAGAGACCCAGTACTTC. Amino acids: CASSEPGTEETQYF.

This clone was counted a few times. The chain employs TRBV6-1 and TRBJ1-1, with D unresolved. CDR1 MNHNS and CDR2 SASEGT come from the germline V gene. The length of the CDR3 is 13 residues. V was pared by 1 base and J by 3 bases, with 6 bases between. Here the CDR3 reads CASSEVPHTEAFF. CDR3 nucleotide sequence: TGTGCCAGCAGTGAAGTCCCCCACACTGAAGCTTTCTTT.

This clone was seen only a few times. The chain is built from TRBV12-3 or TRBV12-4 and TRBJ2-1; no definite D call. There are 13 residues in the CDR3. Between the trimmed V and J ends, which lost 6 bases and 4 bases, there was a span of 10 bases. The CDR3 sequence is CASRVDLYNEQFF. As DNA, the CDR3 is TGTGCCAGCAGGGTGGACCTTTACAATGAGCAGTTCTTC.

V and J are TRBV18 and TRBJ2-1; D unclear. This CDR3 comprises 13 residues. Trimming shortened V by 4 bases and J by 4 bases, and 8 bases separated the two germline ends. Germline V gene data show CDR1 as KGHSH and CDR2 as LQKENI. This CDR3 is CASSLDLYNEQFF. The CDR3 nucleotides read TGTGCCAGCTCACTGGACCTGTACAATGAGCAGTTCTTC. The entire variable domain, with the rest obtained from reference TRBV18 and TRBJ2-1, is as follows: NAGVMQNPRHLVRRRGQEARLRCSPMKGHSHVYWYRQLPEEGLKFMVYLQKENIIDESGMPKERFSAEFPKEGPSILRIQQVVRGDSAAYFCASSLDLYNEQFFGPGTRLTVL.

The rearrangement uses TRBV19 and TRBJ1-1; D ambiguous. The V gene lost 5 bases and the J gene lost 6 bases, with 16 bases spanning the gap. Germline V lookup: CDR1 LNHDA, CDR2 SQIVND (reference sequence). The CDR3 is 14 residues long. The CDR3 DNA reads TGTGCCAGTAGTTCCCTTGGTAGAACCCCTGAAGCTTTCTTT. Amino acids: CASSSLGRTPEAFF.

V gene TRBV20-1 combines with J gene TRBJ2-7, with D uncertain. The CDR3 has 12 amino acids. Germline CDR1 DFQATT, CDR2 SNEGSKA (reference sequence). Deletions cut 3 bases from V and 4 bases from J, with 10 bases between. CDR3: CSASVLGYEQYF. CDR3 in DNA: TGCAGTGCTAGTGTCCTGGGATACGAGCAGTACTTC.

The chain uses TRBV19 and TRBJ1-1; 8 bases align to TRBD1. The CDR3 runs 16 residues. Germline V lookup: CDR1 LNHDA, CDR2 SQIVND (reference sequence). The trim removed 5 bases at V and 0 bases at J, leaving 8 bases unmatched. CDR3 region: CASSFTGGNMNTEAFF. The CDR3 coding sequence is TGTGCCAGTAGTTTCACAGGGGGTAACATGAACACTGAAGCTTTCTTT.

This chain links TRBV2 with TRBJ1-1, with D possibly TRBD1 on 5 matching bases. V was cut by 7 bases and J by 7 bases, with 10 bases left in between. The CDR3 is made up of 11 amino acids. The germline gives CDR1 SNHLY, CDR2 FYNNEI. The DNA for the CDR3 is TGTGCCAGCAAGGAAGGGGTTGAAGCTTTCTTT. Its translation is CASKEGVEAFF.

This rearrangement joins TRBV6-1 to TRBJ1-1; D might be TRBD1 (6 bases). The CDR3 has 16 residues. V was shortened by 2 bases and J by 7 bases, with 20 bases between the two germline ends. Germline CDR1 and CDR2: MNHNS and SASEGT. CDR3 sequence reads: CASSEKDAGHRVEAFF. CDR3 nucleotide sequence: TGTGCCAGCAGTGAAAAGGACGCGGGACATAGGGTTGAAGCTTTCTTT.

CDR3 DNA: TGTGCCAGTAGTACGGGACTCCCGCAAGAGACCCAGTACTTC. Protein: CASSTGLPQETQYF. This chain connects TRBV19 to TRBJ2-5, with a possible D match to TRBD2 (6 bases). Germline values: CDR1 LNHDA, CDR2 SQIVND (reference sequence). Trimming pared 4 bases from V and 2 bases from J, leaving 11 bases between. CDR3 length equals 14 residues.

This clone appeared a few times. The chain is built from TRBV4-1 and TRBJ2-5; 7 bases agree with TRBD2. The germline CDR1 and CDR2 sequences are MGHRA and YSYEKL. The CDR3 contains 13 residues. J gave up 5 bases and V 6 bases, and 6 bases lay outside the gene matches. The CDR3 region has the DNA TGCGCCAGCAGGGCGCCCGGGGGGGAGACCCAGTACTTC. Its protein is CASRAPGGETQYF.

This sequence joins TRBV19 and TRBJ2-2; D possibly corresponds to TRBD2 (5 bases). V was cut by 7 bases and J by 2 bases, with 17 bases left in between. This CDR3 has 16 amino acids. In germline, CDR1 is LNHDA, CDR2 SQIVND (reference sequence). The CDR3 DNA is TGTGCCAGTACCAATCAACACCTAGCCAACACCGGGGAGCTGTTTTTT. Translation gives CASTNQHLANTGELFF.

The CDR3 reads CASSGGRTPNYGYTF. The CDR3 DNA reads as TGTGCCAGCAGCGGGGGACGGACCCCTAACTATGGCTACACCTTC. The chain has TRBV7-2 and TRBJ1-2; D possibly corresponds to TRBD1 (5 bases). The CDR3 totals 15 residues. CDR1 and CDR2 from the germline V gene are SGHTA and FQGNSA. V lost 5 bases and J lost 0, with 13 bases in between.

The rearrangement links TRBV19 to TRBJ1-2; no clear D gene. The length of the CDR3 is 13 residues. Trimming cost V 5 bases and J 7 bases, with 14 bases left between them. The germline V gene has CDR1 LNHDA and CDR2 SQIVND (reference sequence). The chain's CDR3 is CASSPLLAIGYTF. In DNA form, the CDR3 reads TGTGCCAGTAGTCCACTCCTCGCTATTGGCTACACCTTC.

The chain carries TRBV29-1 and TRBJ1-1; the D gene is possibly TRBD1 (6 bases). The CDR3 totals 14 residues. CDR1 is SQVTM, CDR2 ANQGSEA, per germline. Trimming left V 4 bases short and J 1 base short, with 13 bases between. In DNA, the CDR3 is TGCAGCGTTGGGGGGGCCGGACGGAACACTGAAGCTTTCTTT. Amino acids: CSVGGAGRNTEAFF.

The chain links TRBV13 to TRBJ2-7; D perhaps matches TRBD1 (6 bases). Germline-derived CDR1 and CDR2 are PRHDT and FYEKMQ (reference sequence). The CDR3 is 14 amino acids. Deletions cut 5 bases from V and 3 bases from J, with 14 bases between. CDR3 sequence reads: CASSPGTPFYEQYF. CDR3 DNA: TGTGCCAGCAGCCCCGGGACACCCTTCTACGAGCAGTACTTC.

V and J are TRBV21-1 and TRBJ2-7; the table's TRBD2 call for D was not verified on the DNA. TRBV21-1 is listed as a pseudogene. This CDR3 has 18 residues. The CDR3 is CASSKTGLEEGWQYEQYF. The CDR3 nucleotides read TGTGCCAGCAGCAAAACCGGTCTCGAGGAGGGGTGGCAGTACGAGCAGTACTTC.

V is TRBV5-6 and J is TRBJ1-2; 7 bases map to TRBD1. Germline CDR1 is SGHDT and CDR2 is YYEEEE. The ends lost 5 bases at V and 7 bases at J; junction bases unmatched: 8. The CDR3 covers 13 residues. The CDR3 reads CASSFDREGGYTF. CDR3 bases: TGTGCCAGCAGTTTTGACAGGGAGGGTGGCTACACCTTC.

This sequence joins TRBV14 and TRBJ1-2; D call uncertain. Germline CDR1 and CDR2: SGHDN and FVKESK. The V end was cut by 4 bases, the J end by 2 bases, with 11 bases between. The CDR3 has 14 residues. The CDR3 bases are TGTGCCAGCAGCCCCTATCACAGAAACTATGGCTACACCTTC. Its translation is CASSPYHRNYGYTF.

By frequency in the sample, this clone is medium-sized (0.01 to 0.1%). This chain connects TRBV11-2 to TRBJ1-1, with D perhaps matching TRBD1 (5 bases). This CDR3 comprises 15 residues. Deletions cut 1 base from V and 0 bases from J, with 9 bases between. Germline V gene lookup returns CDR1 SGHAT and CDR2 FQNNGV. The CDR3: CASSLGVRVNTEAFF. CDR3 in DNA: TGTGCCAGCAGCTTAGGTGTCAGGGTGAACACTGAAGCTTTCTTT.

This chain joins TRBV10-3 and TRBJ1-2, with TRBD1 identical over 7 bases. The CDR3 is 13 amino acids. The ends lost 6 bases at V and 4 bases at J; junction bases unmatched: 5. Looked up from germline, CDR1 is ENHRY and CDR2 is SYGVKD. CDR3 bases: TGTGCCATCAGGGGGACAGATTTCTATGGCTACACCTTC. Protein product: CAIRGTDFYGYTF.

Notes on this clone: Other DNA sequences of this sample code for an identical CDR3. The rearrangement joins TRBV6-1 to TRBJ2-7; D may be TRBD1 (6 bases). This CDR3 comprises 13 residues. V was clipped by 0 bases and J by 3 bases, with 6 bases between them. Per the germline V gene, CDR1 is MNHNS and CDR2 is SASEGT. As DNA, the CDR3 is TGTGCCAGCAGTGAAGCGGGACACTACGAGCAGTACTTC. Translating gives CASSEAGHYEQYF.

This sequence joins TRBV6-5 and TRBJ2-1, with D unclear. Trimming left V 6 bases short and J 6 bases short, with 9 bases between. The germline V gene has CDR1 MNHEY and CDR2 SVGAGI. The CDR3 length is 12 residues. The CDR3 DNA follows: TGTGCCAGCAGCCCCCAGCCCAATGAGCAGTTCTTC. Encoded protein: CASSPQPNEQFF.

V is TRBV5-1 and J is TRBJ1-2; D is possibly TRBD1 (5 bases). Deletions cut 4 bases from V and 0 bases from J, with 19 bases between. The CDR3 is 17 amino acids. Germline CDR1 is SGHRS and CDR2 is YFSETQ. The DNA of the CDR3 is TGCGCCAGCAGCCTGGGGCAGGGCGTCACAGCTAACTATGGCTACACCTTC. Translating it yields CASSLGQGVTANYGYTF.

The CDR3: CAAQGDASYGYTF. The CDR3 DNA is TGTGCCGCACAGGGGGATGCTTCCTATGGCTACACCTTC. The V call is TRBV10-3, the J call TRBJ1-2; 8 bases align to TRBD1. Germline CDR1 and CDR2: ENHRY and SYGVKD. The CDR3 length is 13 residues. With V trimmed by 11 bases and J by 4 bases, 9 bases remained unmatched.

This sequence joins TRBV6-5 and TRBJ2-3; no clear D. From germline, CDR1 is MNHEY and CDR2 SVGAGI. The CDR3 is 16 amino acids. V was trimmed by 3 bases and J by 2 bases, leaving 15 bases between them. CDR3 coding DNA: TGTGCCAGCAGTTATAAAGGGAACACCTACACAGATACGCAGTATTTT. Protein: CASSYKGNTYTDTQYF.

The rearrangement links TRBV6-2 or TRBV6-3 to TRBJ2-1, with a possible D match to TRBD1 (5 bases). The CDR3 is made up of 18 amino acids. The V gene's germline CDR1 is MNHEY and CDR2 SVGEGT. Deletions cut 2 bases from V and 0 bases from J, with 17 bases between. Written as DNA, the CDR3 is TGTGCCAGCAGTTACCCGCTCCGTAGGCAGGGCTCCTACAATGAGCAGTTCTTC. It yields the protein CASSYPLRRQGSYNEQFF.

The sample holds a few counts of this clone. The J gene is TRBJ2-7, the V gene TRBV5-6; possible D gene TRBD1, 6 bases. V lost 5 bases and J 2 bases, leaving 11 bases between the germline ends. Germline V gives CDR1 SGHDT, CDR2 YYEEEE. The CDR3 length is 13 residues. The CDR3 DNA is TGTGCCAGCAGAAACAGGGCGACCTACGAGCAGTACTTC. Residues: CASRNRATYEQYF.

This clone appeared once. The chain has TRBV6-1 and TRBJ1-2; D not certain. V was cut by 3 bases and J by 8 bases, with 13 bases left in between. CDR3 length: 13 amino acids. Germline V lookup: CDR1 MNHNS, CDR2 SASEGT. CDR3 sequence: CASSDNGAWGYTF. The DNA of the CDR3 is TGTGCCAGCAGTGATAACGGAGCATGGGGCTACACCTTC.

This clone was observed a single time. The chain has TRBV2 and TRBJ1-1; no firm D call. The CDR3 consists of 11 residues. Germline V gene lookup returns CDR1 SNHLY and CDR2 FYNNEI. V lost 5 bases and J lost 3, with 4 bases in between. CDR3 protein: CASSWDTEAFF. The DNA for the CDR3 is TGTGCCAGCAGTTGGGACACTGAAGCTTTCTTT.